This TCR beta chain was observed in a study of blood T cell repertoires in COVID-19. Study-level background: The samples span acute and convalescent COVID-19 from the United States, Italy and Spain. PBMCs, B-cell-depleted T cells, or T cells provided the cDNA or gDNA that made up the material.

The Seattle site enrolled patients during active infection and followed them longitudinally. This clone was counted only a few times. Clones were sequenced by immunoSEQ multiplex PCR, and TCRdb holds only the in-frame ones, with some missing. This table holds approximately 290,000 clones, under 90% found once. This TCR came from a woman under 40 with COVID-19, enrolled during active disease. Sequenced sample: peripheral blood.

CDR3 protein: CASSIQGQGQPQHF. The CDR3 nucleotides read TGTGCCAGTAGTATACAGGGTCAGGGTCAGCCCCAGCATTTT. The chain links TRBV19 to TRBJ1-5, with D possibly matching TRBD1 (5 bases). Germline-derived CDR1 and CDR2 are LNHDA and SQIVND (reference sequence). Trimming took 2 bases from V and 6 from J, leaving 11 bases between them. The CDR3 totals 14 residues.